A selection of T cell receptor beta chains follows, all from one sample in a study of blood T cell repertoires in COVID-19. Some clones are missing from TCRdb's copy, which holds only in-frame ones; the method was immunoSEQ multiplex PCR. The sample has under 65,000 clones, roughly 80% seen once; the top ten hold under 25%. Sequenced material: peripheral blood. Receptor source: a woman aged 60-75 years with acute or convalescent COVID-19. Both conserved end residues are part of each CDR3. A D gene is named only where the DNA matches it firmly. Clone size is given for some rows only: seen once, a few or many times, or a class if the clone is expanded.

TRBD1	TRBV29-1	TRBJ2-2	-	TGCAGCGTTGAGGGGGACAGGGGGCGCGGCGGGGAGCTGTTTTTT	CSVEGDRGRGGELFF
-	TRBV18	TRBJ2-7	-	TGTGCCAGCTCAGGTTCCATGGAGGGAGAGCAGTACTTC	CASSGSMEGEQYF
TRBD2	TRBV5-1	TRBJ2-7	-	TGCGCCAGCAGCTTGGTTGGCGGGGGGGCCGGCGAGCAGTACTTC	CASSLVGGGAGEQYF
TRBD2	TRBV5-6	TRBJ2-1	-	TGTGCCAGCAGCTCCGGGACTACCTCCTACAATGAGCAGTTCTTC	CASSSGTTSYNEQFF
-	TRBV24-1	TRBJ1-1	-	TGTGCCACCAGTGGCCCTTGGGCCCCACAGGCCTTGAACACTGAAGCTTTCTTT	CATSGPWAPQALNTEAFF
TRBD2	TRBV27	TRBJ2-3	-	TGTGCCAGCAGCCAAAGGCTAGCGGGGCCAGCAGATACGCAGTATTTT	CASSQRLAGPADTQYF
TRBD1	TRBV11-2	TRBJ1-1	-	TGTGCCAGCAGCCTCTCAGGGGGCGTTAGGACTGAAGCTTTCTTT	CASSLSGGVRTEAFF
-	TRBV25-1	TRBJ1-1	-	TGTGCCAGCAGTGAGGGCAGGAATGAAGCTTTCTTT	CASSEGRNEAFF
TRBD1	TRBV6-6	TRBJ2-6	-	TGTGCCAGCACAGGGGGCTCGTTGTCTGGGGCCAACGTCCTGACTTTC	CASTGGSLSGANVLTF
TRBD1	TRBV7-6	TRBJ1-1	-	TGTGCCAGCAGCTCAAGGACAGGGCGGAACACTGAAGCTTTCTTT	CASSSRTGRNTEAFF
-	TRBV7-2	TRBJ1-2	-	TGTGCCAGCAGCTTCGGGGGTATAGGGGGCTACACCTTC	CASSFGGIGGYTF
-	TRBV7-2	TRBJ1-1	-	TGTGCCAGCAGCTTAACTTGGAACACTGAAGCTTTCTTT	CASSLTWNTEAFF
-	TRBV19	TRBJ2-5	-	TGTGCCAGTAGTATCAGAGCCGGGACACCCCACCAAGAGACCCAGTACTTC	CASSIRAGTPHQETQYF
-	TRBV6-5	TRBJ1-1	-	TGTGCCAGCCTCAAAAAAGGGTCGGGGGAAGCTTTCTTT	CASLKKGSGEAFF
TRBD1	TRBV11-2	TRBJ2-5	-	TGTGCCAGCAGCAACCGGGACAGCCAAGAGACCCAGTACTTC	CASSNRDSQETQYF
TRBD2	TRBV5-6	TRBJ2-7	-	TGTGCCAGCAGCTTGCCCCTAGCGGGGGGGCTCTACGAGCAGTACTTC	CASSLPLAGGLYEQYF
-	TRBV7-9	TRBJ1-4	-	TGTGCCAGCAGCGGGGGGGCAGGCTACGGAAAACTGTTTTTT	CASSGGAGYGKLFF
-	TRBV30	TRBJ1-5	-	TGTGCCTGGAGTCCCGGACAGATTAATCAGCCCCAGCATTTT	CAWSPGQINQPQHF
TRBD1	TRBV5-1	TRBJ2-2	once	TGCGCCAGCAGCTTTTCCCAGGACAGGGGGTGGACCGGGGAGCTGTTTTTT	CASSFSQDRGWTGELFF
-	TRBV5-5	TRBJ2-2	-	TGTGCCAGCAGCCGGGGGGCTAGCCAGAACACCGGGGAGCTGTTTTTT	CASSRGASQNTGELFF
-	TRBV6-4	TRBJ2-3	few	TGTGCCAGCAGTGTCTCGCGGGGCGTCACAGATACGCAGTATTTT	CASSVSRGVTDTQYF
TRBD2	TRBV24-1	TRBJ2-1	-	TGTGCCACCAGTGATTTGCAGGCTAGCGGGACATTGGAAGAGCAGTTCTTC	CATSDLQASGTLEEQFF
-	TRBV2	TRBJ1-5	-	TGTGCCAGCAGACCGACAGACCATCAGCCCCAGCATTTT	CASRPTDHQPQHF
-	TRBV19	TRBJ2-7	-	TGTGCCAGTAGTATAGGACAGGCTTCCTACGAGCAGTACTTC	CASSIGQASYEQYF
-	TRBV21-1	TRBJ2-7	few	TGTGCCAGCAGCAATTATATTGGGAGCTACGAGCAGTACTTC	CASSNYIGSYEQYF
TRBD1	TRBV6-2/TRBV6-3	TRBJ1-1	once	TGTGCCAGCAGCCCAGGACAGGGGGCTTTGAACACTGAAGCTTTCTTT	CASSPGQGALNTEAFF
-	TRBV19	TRBJ1-2	once	TGTGCCAGTACTTCCTATGGAGGGACGACTAACTATGGCTACACCTTC	CASTSYGGTTNYGYTF
TRBD1	TRBV2	TRBJ1-1	-	TGTGCCAGCAGCGTGGACAGGGGCGAGGCTTTCTTT	CASSVDRGEAFF
TRBD1	TRBV12-3/TRBV12-4	TRBJ1-1	-	TGTGCCAGCAGCGCAACGGCAGGGGGAGCTTTCTTT	CASSATAGGAFF
-	TRBV20-1	TRBJ1-3	-	TGCAGTGCTAGTCCGTCGGGGGATGGGGCTTTTGGAAACACCATATATTTT	CSASPSGDGAFGNTIYF
TRBD2	TRBV4-1	TRBJ2-1	-	TGCGCCAGCAGCCAAGAAGGAGCGGGGGGCGGGGAGCAGTTCTTC	CASSQEGAGGGEQFF
TRBD1	TRBV19	TRBJ1-6	few	TGTGCCAGTAGTCCCGGGACAGGGATCAATTCACCCCTCCACTTT	CASSPGTGINSPLHF
TRBD1	TRBV10-2	TRBJ2-5	-	TGCGCCACCGGACAGGGAGAGACCCAGTACTTC	CATGQGETQYF
-	TRBV30	TRBJ2-2	-	TGTGCCTGGAGTGCGGGCACCGGGGAGCTGTTTTTT	CAWSAGTGELFF
TRBD1	TRBV29-1	TRBJ1-2	-	TGCAGCGTTCTCGACGGACAGGGATGCACCTTC	CSVLDGQGCTF
-	TRBV2	TRBJ1-5	-	TGTGCCAGCAGTGAAGGTGGACAGAACAATCAGCCCCAGCATTTT	CASSEGGQNNQPQHF
-	TRBV10-3	TRBJ2-7	-	TGTGCCATCAGTGACGGGGGTCAGCAGTACTTC	CAISDGGQQYF
-	TRBV27	TRBJ1-5	-	TGTGCCAGCAGTTTATCGGGGGGGGGTCAGCCCCAGCATTTT	CASSLSGGGQPQHF
-	TRBV5-1	TRBJ1-1	-	TGCGCCAGCAGCCTGTTGTTTCGGAACACTGAAGCTTTCTTT	CASSLLFRNTEAFF
TRBD2	TRBV6-6	TRBJ2-3	-	TGTGCCAGCAGCCGGGGGGGAGGCACAGATACGCAGTATTTT	CASSRGGGTDTQYF
-	TRBV5-6	TRBJ2-1	-	TGTGCCAGCAGCCCTGCGCGGCAGCACAATGAGCAGTTCTTC	CASSPARQHNEQFF
-	TRBV27	TRBJ2-2	-	TGTGCCAGCAGTTTAACCGGGGGCACCGGGGAGCTGTTTTTT	CASSLTGGTGELFF
-	TRBV6-5	TRBJ1-5	-	TGTGCCAGCAACCAGGCCAGCCATCAGCCCCAGCATTTT	CASNQASHQPQHF
-	TRBV9	TRBJ2-5	-	TGTGCCAGCAGCGGGGACTTTCAAGAGACCCAGTACTTC	CASSGDFQETQYF
TRBD2	TRBV4-1	TRBJ2-7	-	TGCGCCAGCAGCCCTCTAGCGGGGGGGCCGGGCGAGCAGTACTTC	CASSPLAGGPGEQYF